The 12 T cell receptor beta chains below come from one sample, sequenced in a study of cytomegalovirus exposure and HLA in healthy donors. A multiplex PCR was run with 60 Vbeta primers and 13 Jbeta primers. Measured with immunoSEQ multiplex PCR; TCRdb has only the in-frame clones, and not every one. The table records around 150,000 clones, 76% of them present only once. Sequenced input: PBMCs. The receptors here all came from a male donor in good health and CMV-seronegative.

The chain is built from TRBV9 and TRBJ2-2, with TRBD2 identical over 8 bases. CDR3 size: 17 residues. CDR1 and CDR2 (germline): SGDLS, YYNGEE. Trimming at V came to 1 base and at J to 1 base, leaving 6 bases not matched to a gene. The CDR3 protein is CASSVLGSGGNTGELFF. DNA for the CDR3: TGTGCCAGCAGCGTATTAGGGAGCGGGGGGAACACCGGGGAGCTGTTTTTT.

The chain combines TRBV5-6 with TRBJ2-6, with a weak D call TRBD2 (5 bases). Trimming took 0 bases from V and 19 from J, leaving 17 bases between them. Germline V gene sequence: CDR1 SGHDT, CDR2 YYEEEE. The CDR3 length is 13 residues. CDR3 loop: CASSLGYGNVITF. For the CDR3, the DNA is TGTGCCAGCAGCTTGGGCTACGGGAATGTTATTACTTTC.

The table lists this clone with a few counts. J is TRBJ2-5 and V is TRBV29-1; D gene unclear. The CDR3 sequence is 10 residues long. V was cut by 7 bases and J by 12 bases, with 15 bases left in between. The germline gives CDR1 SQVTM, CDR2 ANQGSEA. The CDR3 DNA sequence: TGCAGCGCCGAGGTAGCTCCGAAGTACTTC. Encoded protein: CSAEVAPKYF. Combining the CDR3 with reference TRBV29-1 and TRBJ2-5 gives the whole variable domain SAVISQKPSRDICQRGTSLTIQCQVDSQVTMMFWYRQQPGQSLTLIATANQGSEATYESGFVIDKFPISRPNLTFSTLTVSNMSPEDSSIYLCSAEVAPKYFGPGTRLLVL.

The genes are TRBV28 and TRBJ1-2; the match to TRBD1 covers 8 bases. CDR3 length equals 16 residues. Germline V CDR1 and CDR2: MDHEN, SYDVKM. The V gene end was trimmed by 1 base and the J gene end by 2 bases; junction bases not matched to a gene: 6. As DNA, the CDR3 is TGTGCCAGCAGTTTATCCGGGACAGGTCGGAACTATGGCTACACCTTC. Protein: CASSLSGTGRNYGYTF.

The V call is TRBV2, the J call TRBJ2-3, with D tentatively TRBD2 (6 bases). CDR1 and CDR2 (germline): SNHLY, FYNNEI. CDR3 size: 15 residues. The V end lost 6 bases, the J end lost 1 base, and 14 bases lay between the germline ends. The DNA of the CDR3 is TGTGCCAGCAGCTTCACGGGGGATGGCACAGATACGCAGTATTTT. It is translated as CASSFTGDGTDTQYF.

In DNA, the CDR3 is TGCGCCAGCAGCTTCGGGGGGGGCGATCAGCCCCAGCATTTT. This sequence encodes CASSFGGGDQPQHF. V usage is TRBV5-1 and J usage is TRBJ1-5, with a weak D call TRBD1 (6 bases). CDR1 and CDR2 from the germline V gene are SGHRS and YFSETQ. The length of the CDR3 is 14 residues. V was pared by 2 bases and J by 5 bases, with 11 bases between.

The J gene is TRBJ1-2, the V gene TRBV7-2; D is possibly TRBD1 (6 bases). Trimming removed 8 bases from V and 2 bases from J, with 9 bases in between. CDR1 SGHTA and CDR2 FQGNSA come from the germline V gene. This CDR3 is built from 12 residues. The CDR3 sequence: CASVTGNYGYTF. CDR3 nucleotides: TGTGCCAGCGTCACAGGGAACTATGGCTACACCTTC.

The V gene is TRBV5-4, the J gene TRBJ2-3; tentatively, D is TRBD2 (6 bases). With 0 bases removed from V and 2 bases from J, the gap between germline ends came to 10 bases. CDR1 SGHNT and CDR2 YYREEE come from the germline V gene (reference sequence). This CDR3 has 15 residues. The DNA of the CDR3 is TGTGCCAGCAGCTTGGAAGGGACTTTCACAGATACGCAGTATTTT. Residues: CASSLEGTFTDTQYF.

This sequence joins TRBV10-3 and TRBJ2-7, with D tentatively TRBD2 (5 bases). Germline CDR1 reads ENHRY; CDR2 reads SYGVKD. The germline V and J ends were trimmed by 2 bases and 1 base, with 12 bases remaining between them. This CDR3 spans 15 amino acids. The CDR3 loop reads CAISEERTLSYEQYF. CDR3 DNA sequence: TGTGCCATCAGTGAGGAGCGGACTTTATCCTACGAGCAGTACTTC.

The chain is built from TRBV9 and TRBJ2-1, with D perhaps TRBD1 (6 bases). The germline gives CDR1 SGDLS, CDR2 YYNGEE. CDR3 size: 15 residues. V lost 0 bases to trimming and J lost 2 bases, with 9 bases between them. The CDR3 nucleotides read TGTGCCAGCAGCGTAGAAGGGACAACCTACAATGAGCAGTTCTTC. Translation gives CASSVEGTTYNEQFF.

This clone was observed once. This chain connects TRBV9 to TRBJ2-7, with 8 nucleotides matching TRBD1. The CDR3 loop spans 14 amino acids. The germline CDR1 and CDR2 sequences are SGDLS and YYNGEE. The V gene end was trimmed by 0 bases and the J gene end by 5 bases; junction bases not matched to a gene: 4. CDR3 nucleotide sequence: TGTGCCAGCAGCGTAGCGGACAGGGCCCACGAGCAGTACTTC. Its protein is CASSVADRAHEQYF.

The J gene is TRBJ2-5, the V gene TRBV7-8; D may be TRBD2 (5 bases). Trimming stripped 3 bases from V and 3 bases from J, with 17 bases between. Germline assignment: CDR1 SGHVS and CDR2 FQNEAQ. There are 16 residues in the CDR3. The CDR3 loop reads CASSLGSLVSKETQYF. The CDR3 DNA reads TGTGCCAGCAGCTTGGGATCACTAGTATCCAAAGAGACCCAGTACTTC.